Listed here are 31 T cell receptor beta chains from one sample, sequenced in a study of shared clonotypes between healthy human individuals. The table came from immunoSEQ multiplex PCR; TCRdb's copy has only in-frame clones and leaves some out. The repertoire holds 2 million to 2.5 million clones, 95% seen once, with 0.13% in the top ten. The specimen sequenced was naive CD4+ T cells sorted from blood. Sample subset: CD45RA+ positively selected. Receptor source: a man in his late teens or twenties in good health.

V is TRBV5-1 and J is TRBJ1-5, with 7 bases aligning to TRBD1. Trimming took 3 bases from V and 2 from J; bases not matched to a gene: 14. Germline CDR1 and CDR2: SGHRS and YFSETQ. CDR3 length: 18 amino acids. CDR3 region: CASSSGQSKVRGNQPQHF. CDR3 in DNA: TGCGCCAGCAGCTCGGGACAGTCGAAGGTCAGGGGCAATCAGCCCCAGCATTTT.

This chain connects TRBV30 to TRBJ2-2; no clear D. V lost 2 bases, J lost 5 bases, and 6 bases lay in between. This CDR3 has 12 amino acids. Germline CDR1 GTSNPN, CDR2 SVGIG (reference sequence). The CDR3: CAWSQKTGELFF. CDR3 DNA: TGTGCCTGGAGTCAGAAGACCGGGGAGCTGTTTTTT.

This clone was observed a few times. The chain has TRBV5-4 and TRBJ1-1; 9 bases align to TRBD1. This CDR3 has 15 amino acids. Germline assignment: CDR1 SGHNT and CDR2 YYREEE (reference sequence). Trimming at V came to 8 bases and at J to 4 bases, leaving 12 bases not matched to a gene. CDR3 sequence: CASSTAGTGITEAFF. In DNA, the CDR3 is TGTGCCAGTAGCACAGCCGGGACAGGGATCACTGAAGCTTTCTTT.

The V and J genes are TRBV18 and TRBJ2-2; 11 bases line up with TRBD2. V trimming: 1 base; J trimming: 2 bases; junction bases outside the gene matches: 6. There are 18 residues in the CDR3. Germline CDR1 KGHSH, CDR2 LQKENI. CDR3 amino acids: CASSPRLAGGPNTGELFF. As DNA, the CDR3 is TGTGCCAGCTCACCACGCCTAGCGGGAGGCCCTAACACCGGGGAGCTGTTTTTT.

CDR3 in amino acids: CASSVASGMGELFF. CDR3 nucleotides: TGTGCCAGCAGCGTGGCTAGCGGGATGGGGGAGCTGTTTTTT. The rearrangement links TRBV9 to TRBJ2-2, with 9 nucleotides matching TRBD2. Germline lookup yields CDR1 SGDLS and CDR2 YYNGEE. The V gene end was trimmed by 2 bases and the J gene end by 8 bases; junction bases not matched to a gene: 4. This CDR3 is built from 14 residues.

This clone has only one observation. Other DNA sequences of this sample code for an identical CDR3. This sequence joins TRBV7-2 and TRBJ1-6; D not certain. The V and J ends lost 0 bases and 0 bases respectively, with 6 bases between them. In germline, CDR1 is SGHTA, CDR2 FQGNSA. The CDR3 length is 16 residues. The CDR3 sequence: CASSLARSSYNSPLHF. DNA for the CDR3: TGTGCCAGCAGCTTAGCTAGGAGCTCCTATAATTCACCCCTCCACTTT.

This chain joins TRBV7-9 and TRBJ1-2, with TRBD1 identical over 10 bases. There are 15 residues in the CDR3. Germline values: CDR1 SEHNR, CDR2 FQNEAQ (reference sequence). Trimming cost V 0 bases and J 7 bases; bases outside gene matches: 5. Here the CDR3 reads CASSLAATGGAGYTF. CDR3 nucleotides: TGTGCCAGCAGCTTAGCGGCGACAGGGGGCGCTGGCTACACCTTC.

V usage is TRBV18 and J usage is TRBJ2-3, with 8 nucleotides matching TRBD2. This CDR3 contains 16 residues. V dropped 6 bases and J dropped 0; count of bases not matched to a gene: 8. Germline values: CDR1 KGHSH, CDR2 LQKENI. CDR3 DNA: TGTGCCAGCTCTCCTCGGACTAGCCTTAGCACAGATACGCAGTATTTT. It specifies CASSPRTSLSTDTQYF.

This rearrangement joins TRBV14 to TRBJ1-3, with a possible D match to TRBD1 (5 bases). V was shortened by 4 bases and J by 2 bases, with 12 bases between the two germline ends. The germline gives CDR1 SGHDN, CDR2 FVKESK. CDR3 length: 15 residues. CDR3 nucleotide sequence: TGTGCCAGCAGCCCCACCGGGACGACTGGAAACACCATATATTTT. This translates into CASSPTGTTGNTIYF.

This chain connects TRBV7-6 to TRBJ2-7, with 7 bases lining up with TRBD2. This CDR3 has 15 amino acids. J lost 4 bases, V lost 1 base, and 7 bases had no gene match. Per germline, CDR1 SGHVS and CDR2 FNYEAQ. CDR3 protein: CASSLESGAGYEQYF. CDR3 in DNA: TGTGCCAGCAGCTTAGAGTCGGGAGCGGGGTACGAGCAGTACTTC.

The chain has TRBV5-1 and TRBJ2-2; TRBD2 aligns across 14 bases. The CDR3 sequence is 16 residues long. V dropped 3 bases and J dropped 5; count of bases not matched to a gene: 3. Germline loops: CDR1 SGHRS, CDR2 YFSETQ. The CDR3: CASSSGLAGVTGELFF. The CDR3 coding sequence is TGCGCCAGCAGCTCGGGACTAGCGGGAGTGACCGGGGAGCTGTTTTTT.

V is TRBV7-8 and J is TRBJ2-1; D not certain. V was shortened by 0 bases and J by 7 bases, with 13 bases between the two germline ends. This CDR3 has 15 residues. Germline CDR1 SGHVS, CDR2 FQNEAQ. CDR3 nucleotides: TGTGCCAGCAGCTTAGCTAGCCCCCCTTGGAATGAGCAGTTCTTC. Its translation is CASSLASPPWNEQFF.

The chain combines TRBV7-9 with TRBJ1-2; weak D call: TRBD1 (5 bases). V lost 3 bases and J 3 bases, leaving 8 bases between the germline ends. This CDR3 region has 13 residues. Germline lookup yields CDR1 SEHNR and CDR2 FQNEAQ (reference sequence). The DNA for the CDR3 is TGTGCCAGCAGCTTTCAGGGACACTATGGCTACACCTTC. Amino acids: CASSFQGHYGYTF.

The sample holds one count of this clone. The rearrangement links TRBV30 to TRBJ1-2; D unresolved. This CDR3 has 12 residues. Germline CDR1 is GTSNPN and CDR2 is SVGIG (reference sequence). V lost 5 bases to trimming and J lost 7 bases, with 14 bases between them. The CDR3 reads CAWGRGLGGYTF. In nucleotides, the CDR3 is TGTGCCTGGGGCCGGGGTCTGGGTGGCTACACCTTC.

DNA for the CDR3: TGTGCCAGCAGCTCCGGGACAGGGACCTACAATGAGCAGTTCTTC. It translates to CASSSGTGTYNEQFF. V and J are TRBV5-4 and TRBJ2-1, with TRBD1 matching over 9 bases. CDR3 length: 15 amino acids. Germline lookup yields CDR1 SGHNT and CDR2 YYREEE (reference sequence). V dropped 3 bases and J dropped 2; count of bases not matched to a gene: 3.

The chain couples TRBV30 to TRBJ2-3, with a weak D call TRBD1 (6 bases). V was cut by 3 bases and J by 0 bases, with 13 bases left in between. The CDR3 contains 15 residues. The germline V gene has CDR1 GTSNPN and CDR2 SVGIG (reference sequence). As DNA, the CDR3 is TGTGCCTGGAGAGCCACAGGGTTTAGCACAGATACGCAGTATTTT. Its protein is CAWRATGFSTDTQYF.

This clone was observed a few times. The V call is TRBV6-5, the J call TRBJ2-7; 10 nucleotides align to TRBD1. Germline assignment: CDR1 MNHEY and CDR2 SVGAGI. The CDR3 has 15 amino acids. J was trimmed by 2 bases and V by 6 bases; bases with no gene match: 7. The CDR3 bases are TGTGCCAGCAGGGGGTCCGGGACAGGGGCCTACGAGCAGTACTTC. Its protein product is CASRGSGTGAYEQYF.

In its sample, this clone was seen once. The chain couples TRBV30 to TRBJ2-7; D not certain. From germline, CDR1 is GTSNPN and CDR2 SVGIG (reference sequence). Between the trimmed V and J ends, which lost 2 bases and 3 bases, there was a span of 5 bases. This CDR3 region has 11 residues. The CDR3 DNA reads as TGTGCCTGGAGTACTAACTACGAGCAGTACTTC. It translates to CAWSTNYEQYF.

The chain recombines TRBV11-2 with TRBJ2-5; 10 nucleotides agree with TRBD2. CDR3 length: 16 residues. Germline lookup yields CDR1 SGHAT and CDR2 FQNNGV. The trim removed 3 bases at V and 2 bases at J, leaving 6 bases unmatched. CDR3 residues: CASSFGVAGGQETQYF. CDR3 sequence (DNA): TGTGCCAGCAGCTTCGGGGTAGCGGGGGGTCAAGAGACCCAGTACTTC.

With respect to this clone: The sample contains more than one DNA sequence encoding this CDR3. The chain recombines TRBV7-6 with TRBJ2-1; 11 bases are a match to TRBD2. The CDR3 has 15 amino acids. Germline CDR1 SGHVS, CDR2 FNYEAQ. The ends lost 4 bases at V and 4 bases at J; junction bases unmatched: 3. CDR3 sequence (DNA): TGTGCCAGCAGCTCGGGGACTAGCGGATACAATGAGCAGTTCTTC. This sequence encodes CASSSGTSGYNEQFF.

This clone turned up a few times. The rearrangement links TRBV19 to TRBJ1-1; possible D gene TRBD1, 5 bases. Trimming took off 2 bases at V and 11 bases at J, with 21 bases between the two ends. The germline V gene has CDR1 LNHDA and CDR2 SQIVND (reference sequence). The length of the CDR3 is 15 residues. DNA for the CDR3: TGTGCCAGTAGTATACCCTCTATCCTCGAGGGGCGGGCTTTCTTT. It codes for CASSIPSILEGRAFF.

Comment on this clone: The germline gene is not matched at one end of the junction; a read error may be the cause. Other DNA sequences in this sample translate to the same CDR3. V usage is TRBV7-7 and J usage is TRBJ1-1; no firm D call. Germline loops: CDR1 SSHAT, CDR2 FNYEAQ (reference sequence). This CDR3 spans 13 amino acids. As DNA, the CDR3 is TGTGCTAGCAGCTTAACCCTCGGCACTGAAGCTTTCTTT. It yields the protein CASSLTLGTEAFF.

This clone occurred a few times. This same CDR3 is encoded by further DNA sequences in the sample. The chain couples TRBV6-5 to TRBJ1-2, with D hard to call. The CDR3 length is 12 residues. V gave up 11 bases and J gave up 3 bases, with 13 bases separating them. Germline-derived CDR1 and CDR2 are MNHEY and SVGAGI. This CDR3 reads CASRRGDYGYTF. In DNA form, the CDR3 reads TGTGCCTCGCGCCGGGGTGACTATGGCTACACCTTC.

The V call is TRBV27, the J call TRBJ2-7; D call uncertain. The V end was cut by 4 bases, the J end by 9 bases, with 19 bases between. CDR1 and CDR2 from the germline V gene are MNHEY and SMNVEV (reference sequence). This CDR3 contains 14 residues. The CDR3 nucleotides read TGTGCCAGCAGTTCGACGGGCCTGGCGAATGGGCAGTACTTC. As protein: CASSSTGLANGQYF.

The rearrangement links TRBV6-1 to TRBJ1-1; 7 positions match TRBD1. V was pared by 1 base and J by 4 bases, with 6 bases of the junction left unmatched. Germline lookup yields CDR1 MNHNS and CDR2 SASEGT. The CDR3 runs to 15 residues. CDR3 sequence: CASSEGGGGSTEAFF. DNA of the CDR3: TGTGCCAGCAGTGAAGGAGGGGGCGGGAGCACTGAAGCTTTCTTT.

The CDR3 region has the DNA TGTGCCAGCAGCTCCCAGGGGTCCACTGAAGCTTTCTTT. As protein: CASSSQGSTEAFF. The chain combines TRBV7-3 with TRBJ1-1; possibly TRBD1 for D (6 bases). Trimming stripped 4 bases from V and 4 bases from J, with 10 bases between. The CDR3 runs 13 residues. Germline CDR1 is SGHTA and CDR2 is FQGTGA.

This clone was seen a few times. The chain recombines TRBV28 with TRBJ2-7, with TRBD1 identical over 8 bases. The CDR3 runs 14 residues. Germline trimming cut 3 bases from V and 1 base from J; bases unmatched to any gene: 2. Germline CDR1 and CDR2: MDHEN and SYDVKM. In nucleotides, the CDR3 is TGTGCCAGCAGTTTGGGGGACAGGTCCTACGAGCAGTACTTC. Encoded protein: CASSLGDRSYEQYF.

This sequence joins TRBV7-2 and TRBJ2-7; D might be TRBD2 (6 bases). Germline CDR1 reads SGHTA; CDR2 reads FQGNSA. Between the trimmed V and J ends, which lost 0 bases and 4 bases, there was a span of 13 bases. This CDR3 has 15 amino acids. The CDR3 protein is CASSLAGAGKYEQYF. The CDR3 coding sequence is TGTGCCAGCAGCTTAGCGGGAGCGGGTAAATACGAGCAGTACTTC.

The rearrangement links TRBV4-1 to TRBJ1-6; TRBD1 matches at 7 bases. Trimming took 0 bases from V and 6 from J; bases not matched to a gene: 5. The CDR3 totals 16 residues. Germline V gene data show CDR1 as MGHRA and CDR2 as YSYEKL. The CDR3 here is CASSQEGTGANSPLHF. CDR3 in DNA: TGCGCCAGCAGCCAAGAAGGAACAGGGGCTAATTCACCCCTCCACTTT.

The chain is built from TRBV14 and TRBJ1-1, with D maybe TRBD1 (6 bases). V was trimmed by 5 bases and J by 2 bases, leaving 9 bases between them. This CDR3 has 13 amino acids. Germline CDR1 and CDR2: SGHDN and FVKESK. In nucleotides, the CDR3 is TGTGCCAGCAGCTCCGGGACAAACACTGAAGCTTTCTTT. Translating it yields CASSSGTNTEAFF.

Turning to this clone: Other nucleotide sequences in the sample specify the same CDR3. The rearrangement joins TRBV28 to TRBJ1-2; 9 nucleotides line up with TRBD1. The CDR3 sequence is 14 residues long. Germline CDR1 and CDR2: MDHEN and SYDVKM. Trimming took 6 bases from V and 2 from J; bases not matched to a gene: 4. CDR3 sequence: CASRAGTGNYGYTF. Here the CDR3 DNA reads TGTGCCAGCAGGGCCGGGACAGGGAACTATGGCTACACCTTC.